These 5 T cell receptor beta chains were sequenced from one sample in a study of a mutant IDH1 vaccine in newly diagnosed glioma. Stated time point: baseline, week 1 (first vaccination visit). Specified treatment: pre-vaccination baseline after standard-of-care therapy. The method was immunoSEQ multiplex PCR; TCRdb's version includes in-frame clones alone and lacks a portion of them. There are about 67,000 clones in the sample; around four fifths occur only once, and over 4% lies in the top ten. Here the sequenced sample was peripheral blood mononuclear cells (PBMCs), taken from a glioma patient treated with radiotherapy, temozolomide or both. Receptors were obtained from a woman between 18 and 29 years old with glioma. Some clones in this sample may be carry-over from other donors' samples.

The CDR3, as DNA: TGTGCCAGTAGTCAAGGAGGGATTGGGGACACTGAAGCTTTCTTT. Its translation: CASSQGGIGDTEAFF. The genes are TRBV19 and TRBJ1-1; no clear D gene. Trimming left V 5 bases short and J 3 bases short, with 16 bases between. Per the germline V gene, CDR1 is LNHDA and CDR2 is SQIVND (reference sequence). The CDR3 length is 15 residues. The full variable domain, in which reference TRBV19 and TRBJ1-1 provide the parts outside the CDR3, is DGGITQSPKYLFRKEGQNVTLSCEQNLNHDAMYWYRQDPGQGLRLIYYSQIVNDFQKGDIAEGYSVSREKKESFPLTVTSAQKNPTAFYLCASSQGGIGDTEAFFGQGTRLTVV.

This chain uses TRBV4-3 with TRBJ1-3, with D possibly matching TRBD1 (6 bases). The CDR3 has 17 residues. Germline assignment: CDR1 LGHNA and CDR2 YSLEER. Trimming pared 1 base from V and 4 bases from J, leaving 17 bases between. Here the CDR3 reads CASSQVPTGSGGNTIYF. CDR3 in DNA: TGCGCCAGCAGCCAAGTTCCGACAGGCTCGGGGGGAAACACCATATATTTT.

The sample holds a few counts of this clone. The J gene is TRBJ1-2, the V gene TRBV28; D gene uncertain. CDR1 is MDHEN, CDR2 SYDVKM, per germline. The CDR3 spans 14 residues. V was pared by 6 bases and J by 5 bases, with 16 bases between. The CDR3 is CASSGPEGGYGYTF. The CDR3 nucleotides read TGTGCCAGCAGCGGTCCGGAGGGTGGATATGGCTACACCTTC.

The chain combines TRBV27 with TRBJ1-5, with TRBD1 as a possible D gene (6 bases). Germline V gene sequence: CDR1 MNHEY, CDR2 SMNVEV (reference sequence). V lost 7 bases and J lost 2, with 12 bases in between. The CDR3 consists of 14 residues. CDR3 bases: TGTGCCAGCAAAACTCGGACAGGCAATCAGCCCCAGCATTTT. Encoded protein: CASKTRTGNQPQHF.

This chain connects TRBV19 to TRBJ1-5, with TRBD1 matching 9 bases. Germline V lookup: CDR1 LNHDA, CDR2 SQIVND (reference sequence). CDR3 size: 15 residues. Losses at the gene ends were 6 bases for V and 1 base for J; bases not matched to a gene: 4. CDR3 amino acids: CASSRDRVSNQPQHF. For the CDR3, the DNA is TGTGCCAGTAGCCGGGACAGGGTGAGCAATCAGCCCCAGCATTTT.